This TCR beta chain comes out of a study of technical replicates of blood from a few donors. The CDR3 runs to 15 residues. Looked up from germline, CDR1 is MNHNS and CDR2 is SASEGT. J lost 5 bases, V lost 7 bases, and 9 bases had no gene match. Libraries were prepared by immunoSEQ multiplex PCR; TCRdb keeps only in-frame clonotypes and omits some of them. The sample carries about 70,000 clones, 80% to 95% recorded once. Sequencing was carried out using T cells isolated from PBMCs. V gene TRBV6-1 combines with J gene TRBJ2-3; 10 bases are a match to TRBD2. The source of this sequence is a human donor in good health. CDR3 amino acids: CASNILAGVQDTQYF. CDR3 coding DNA: TGTGCCAGCAATATTCTAGCGGGAGTTCAAGATACGCAGTATTTT.